The next 18 T cell receptor beta chains were all read from a single sample in a study of T cell responses to AZD1222 COVID-19 vaccine (dated by TCRdb to the early 2020s). This specimen's time point label, per the study, means: baseline before first vaccination. The library relied on the immunoSEQ multiplex PCR assay. Imported from immuneACCESS, the table was reduced by TCRdb to in-frame sequences with V and J called. These copies leave out some clones; in studies compared against another copy, an unresolved V gene accounts for under half, and the cause of the remainder is not known. This sample lists about 97,000 clones; approximately 90% were detected once. The ten largest clones add up to 7.5% of the sample. The source material was peripheral blood, sampled on day 0 of AZD1222 vaccination. The receptors shown here come from an adult in good health.

The chain is built from TRBV7-8 and TRBJ1-5, with D perhaps matching TRBD1 (6 bases). The CDR3 contains 16 residues. Deletions cut 3 bases from V and 5 bases from J, with 17 bases between. Per germline, CDR1 SGHVS and CDR2 FQNEAQ. CDR3 nucleotides: TGTGCCAGCAGCTTCGGGGTGGGGGCTCAACATCAGCCCCAGCATTTT. Its protein is CASSFGVGAQHQPQHF.

The chain is built from TRBV5-6 and TRBJ2-3, with 8 bases aligning to TRBD2. The V segment lost 0 bases and the J segment 0 bases; nucleotides outside the gene matches: 6. The germline V gene encodes CDR1 SGHDT and CDR2 YYEEEE. The CDR3 loop spans 17 amino acids. The CDR3 sequence: CASSLVSGGPSTDTQYF. The CDR3 bases are TGTGCCAGCAGCTTGGTGAGCGGGGGACCTAGCACAGATACGCAGTATTTT.

The chain employs TRBV28 and TRBJ2-3; 7 positions agree with TRBD1. The CDR3 totals 14 residues. After removal of 10 bases from V and 2 bases from J, the junction contained 9 bases not matched to a gene. CDR1 MDHEN and CDR2 SYDVKM come from the germline V gene. The CDR3 bases are TGTGCCATACGACAGGGCCTTAACACAGATACGCAGTATTTT. Protein product: CAIRQGLNTDTQYF.

The chain joins TRBV5-1 to TRBJ2-1; 13 positions agree with TRBD2. Germline loops: CDR1 SGHRS, CDR2 YFSETQ. The junction had 6 bases not matched to a gene; V was cut back by 4 bases and J by 8 bases. This CDR3 has 15 amino acids. The CDR3: CASSPTGTSGDEQFF. CDR3 nucleotide sequence: TGCGCCAGCAGCCCTACCGGGACTAGCGGGGATGAGCAGTTCTTC.

The chain carries TRBV3-1 (or the pseudogene TRBV3-2) and TRBJ2-1; 8 nucleotides match TRBD2. The germline gives CDR1 LGHDT, CDR2 YNNKEL (reference sequence). The CDR3 extends over 15 amino acids. The junction had 7 bases not matched to a gene; V was cut back by 5 bases and J by 4 bases. The chain's CDR3 is CASSYLAGGYNEQFF. The CDR3 region has the DNA TGTGCCAGCAGCTATCTAGCGGGTGGTTACAATGAGCAGTTCTTC.

This sequence joins TRBV24-1 and TRBJ1-2; D is ambiguous. Germline values: CDR1 KGHDR, CDR2 SFDVKD. Trimming removed 7 bases from V and 4 bases from J, with 9 bases in between. The CDR3 has 12 residues. CDR3 residues: CATSSRSYGYTF. The CDR3 DNA follows: TGTGCCACCAGCTCCAGGTCCTATGGCTACACCTTC.

The chain links TRBV3-1 (or the pseudogene TRBV3-2) to TRBJ1-6; D unclear. The germline CDR1 and CDR2 sequences are LGHDT and YNNKEL (reference sequence). CDR3 length equals 15 residues. The V and J ends lost 4 bases and 8 bases respectively, with 15 bases between them. CDR3: CASSLRLGTDSPLHF. DNA of the CDR3: TGTGCCAGCAGCCTTCGGTTGGGAACGGATTCACCCCTCCACTTT.

The J gene is TRBJ2-5, the V gene TRBV7-8; D is unclear. Germline values: CDR1 SGHVS, CDR2 FQNEAQ. The CDR3 runs to 16 residues. The V gene lost 1 base and the J gene lost 4 bases, with 16 bases spanning the gap. CDR3 in DNA: TGTGCCAGCAGCTTAGACAATTACAGCCACGGAGAGACCCAGTACTTC. Protein sequence: CASSLDNYSHGETQYF.

This clone occurred once. The chain carries TRBV11-1 and TRBJ2-7; 7 bases line up with TRBD1. The junction had 9 bases not matched to a gene; V was cut back by 5 bases and J by 2 bases. The CDR3 is 15 residues long. In germline, CDR1 is SGHAT, CDR2 FQDESV (reference sequence). The CDR3: CASSPTGQLPYEQYF. The CDR3 DNA reads as TGTGCCAGCAGCCCCACGGGACAGCTACCCTACGAGCAGTACTTC.

A single count supports this clone. CDR3 amino acids: CASSWGGSGQETQYF. Written as DNA, the CDR3 is TGCGCCAGCAGCTGGGGTGGGAGCGGCCAAGAGACCCAGTACTTC. The chain recombines TRBV5-1 with TRBJ2-5, with D tentatively TRBD2 (5 bases). CDR1 and CDR2 from the germline V gene are SGHRS and YFSETQ. CDR3 size: 15 residues. Trimming removed 3 bases at V and 1 base at J, with 13 bases between.

The CDR3 is CASVLLGFTGELFF. The CDR3 coding sequence is TGTGCCAGCGTCCTTCTAGGGTTCACCGGGGAGCTGTTTTTT. The chain employs TRBV2 and TRBJ2-2; no firm D call. Germline-derived CDR1 and CDR2 are SNHLY and FYNNEI. CDR3 length: 14 residues. The germline V and J ends were trimmed by 8 bases and 4 bases, with 14 bases remaining between them.

This sequence joins TRBV5-1 and TRBJ1-1; D not certain. The germline V gene has CDR1 SGHRS and CDR2 YFSETQ. Trimming removed 3 bases from V and 2 bases from J, with 8 bases in between. This CDR3 spans 13 amino acids. The CDR3 sequence: CASSSDPNTEAFF. CDR3 DNA: TGCGCCAGCAGCTCCGACCCAAACACTGAAGCTTTCTTT.

This sequence joins TRBV2 and TRBJ1-4; D is possibly TRBD1 (5 bases). Germline CDR1 SNHLY, CDR2 FYNNEI. The CDR3 is 13 amino acids. V dropped 6 bases and J dropped 12 bases, with 17 bases sitting between them. DNA for the CDR3: TGTGCCAGCAGGAAACAGTTGACAGTGGAACTGTTTTTT. As protein: CASRKQLTVELFF. Full variable domain (rest looked up from reference TRBV2 and TRBJ1-4): EPEVTQTPSHQVTQMGQEVILRCVPISNHLYFYWYRQILGQKVEFLVSFYNNEISEKSEIFDDQFSVERPDGSNFTLKIRSTKLEDSAMYFCASRKQLTVELFFGSGTQLSVL.

The V gene is TRBV28, the J gene TRBJ2-1; 8 bases map to TRBD2. The germline gives CDR1 MDHEN, CDR2 SYDVKM. V dropped 7 bases and J dropped 0; count of bases not matched to a gene: 5. The CDR3 extends over 15 amino acids. The CDR3 reads CASTSSGPSYNEQFF. CDR3 in DNA: TGTGCCAGCACCTCTAGCGGGCCCTCCTACAATGAGCAGTTCTTC.

DNA of the CDR3: TGTGCCAGCTCACCGAACAGGAATATTGGGGACGAGCAGTACTTC. Encoded protein: CASSPNRNIGDEQYF. The chain has TRBV18 and TRBJ2-7, with D perhaps matching TRBD1 (5 bases). The V and J ends lost 3 bases and 5 bases respectively, with 17 bases between them. From germline, CDR1 is KGHSH and CDR2 LQKENI. CDR3 size: 15 residues.

This chain joins TRBV5-1 and TRBJ1-1, with a tentative D call TRBD1 (5 bases). Trimming cost V 2 bases and J 1 base, with 12 bases left between them. The CDR3 spans 15 residues. Per germline, CDR1 SGHRS and CDR2 YFSETQ. The CDR3 bases are TGCGCCAGCAGCTTCCTATCCCAGGGGAACACTGAAGCTTTCTTT. Translating it yields CASSFLSQGNTEAFF.

CDR3 region: CASSQVGGNTEAFF. For the CDR3, the DNA is TGTGCCAGCTCCCAGGTCGGGGGGAACACTGAAGCTTTCTTT. The gene calls are TRBV19 and TRBJ1-1, with D perhaps TRBD1 (5 bases). Germline CDR1 LNHDA, CDR2 SQIVND (reference sequence). V lost 9 bases, J lost 1 base, and 15 bases lay in between. The CDR3 totals 14 residues. The full variable domain, rest sourced from reference TRBV19 and TRBJ1-1, is DGGITQSPKYLFRKEGQNVTLSCEQNLNHDAMYWYRQDPGQGLRLIYYSQIVNDFQKGDIAEGYSVSREKKESFPLTVTSAQKNPTAFYLCASSQVGGNTEAFFGQGTRLTVV.

V usage is TRBV19 and J usage is TRBJ2-1; D is uncertain. Germline assignment: CDR1 LNHDA and CDR2 SQIVND (reference sequence). Trimming took off 0 bases at V and 3 bases at J, with 6 bases between the two ends. The CDR3 is made up of 14 amino acids. CDR3 loop: CASSIDPYYNEQFF. The CDR3, as DNA: TGTGCCAGTAGTATAGATCCTTACTACAATGAGCAGTTCTTC.